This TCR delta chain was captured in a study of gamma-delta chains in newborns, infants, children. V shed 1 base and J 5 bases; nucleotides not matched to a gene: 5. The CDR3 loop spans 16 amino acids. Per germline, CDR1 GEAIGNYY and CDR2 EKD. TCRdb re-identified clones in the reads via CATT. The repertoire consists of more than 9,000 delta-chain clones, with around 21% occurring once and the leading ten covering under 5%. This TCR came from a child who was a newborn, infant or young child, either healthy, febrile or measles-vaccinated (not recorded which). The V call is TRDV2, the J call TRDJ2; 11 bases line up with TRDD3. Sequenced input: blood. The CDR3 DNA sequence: TGTGCCTGTGACACGGTGGGGGATACGGGAACAGCACAACTCTTCTTT. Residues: CACDTVGDTGTAQLFF.